Listed here are 27 T cell receptor beta chains from one sample, sequenced in a study of identical twins. TCRdb recomputed calls from the 5' RACE reads with MiXCR, one row per CDR3 protein. The table has approximately 260,000 distinct CDR3 sequences, over 11% seen once. Sample: memory (CD45RO+) T cells sorted from blood. The source is a woman aged 18-29 years in good health.

This clonotype was counted ten times or more. This chain joins TRBV6-1 and TRBJ1-2; no reliable D call. Trimming removed 0 bases from V and 6 bases from J, with 14 bases in between. Germline V gene data show CDR1 as MNHNS and CDR2 as SASEGT. The CDR3 is made up of 15 amino acids. CDR3: CASSEARWAPNGYTF. Written as DNA, the CDR3 is TGTGCCAGCAGTGAAGCGCGATGGGCCCCGAATGGCTACACCTTC.

The chain carries TRBV20-1 and TRBJ1-5; D is ambiguous. The ends were cut back, 3 bases at V and 1 base at J, with 7 bases in the middle. CDR1 and CDR2 from the germline V gene are DFQATT and SNEGSKA (reference sequence). This CDR3 spans 13 amino acids. The DNA of the CDR3 is TGCAGTGCTAGTATGAGCAGCAATCAGCCCCAGCATTTT. Protein sequence: CSASMSSNQPQHF.

The J gene is TRBJ2-1, the V gene TRBV5-4, with D possibly being TRBD1 or TRBD2 (5 bases each). Trimming took off 9 bases at V and 5 bases at J, with 24 bases between the two ends. Germline V gene sequence: CDR1 SGHNT, CDR2 YYREEE (reference sequence). The CDR3 is made up of 16 amino acids. The CDR3 DNA sequence: TGTGCCAACCCGATCACTGCCGGGACGAAAAACAATGAGCAGTTCTTC. This translates into CANPITAGTKNNEQFF.

V usage is TRBV9 and J usage is TRBJ1-1, with D possibly matching TRBD1 (6 bases). Trimming shortened V by 3 bases and J by 3 bases, and 18 bases separated the two germline ends. The CDR3 covers 16 residues. The germline V gene has CDR1 SGDLS and CDR2 YYNGEE. The CDR3 loop is CASSGPGHPVDTEAFF. CDR3 DNA sequence: TGTGCCAGCAGCGGACCGGGACACCCCGTGGACACTGAAGCTTTCTTT. The full variable domain, in which reference TRBV9 and TRBJ1-1 provide the parts outside the CDR3, is DSGVTQTPKHLITATGQRVTLRCSPRSGDLSVYWYQQSLDQGLQFLIQYYNGEERAKGNILERFSAQQFPDLHSELNLSSLELGDSALYFCASSGPGHPVDTEAFFGQGTRLTVV.

This clonotype was seen a handful of times. This chain joins TRBV7-9 and TRBJ1-1; 8 positions agree with TRBD1. This CDR3 is 11 amino acids long. Germline CDR1 is SEHNR and CDR2 is FQNEAQ (reference sequence). J gave up 7 bases and V 8 bases, and 3 bases lay outside the gene matches. In DNA form, the CDR3 reads TGTGCCAGCCGGGGACAGGATGAAGCTTTCTTT. Its protein product is CASRGQDEAFF.

The chain employs TRBV20-1 and TRBJ2-7; 7 bases align to TRBD1. The CDR3 covers 13 residues. J lost 0 bases, V lost 5 bases, and 4 bases had no gene match. CDR1 and CDR2 (germline): DFQATT, SNEGSKA (reference sequence). Here the CDR3 DNA reads TGCAGTGCTGCCGGGACAGACTCCTACGAGCAGTACTTC. It yields the protein CSAAGTDSYEQYF.

This clonotype was seen more than once but under ten times. The CDR3 protein is CASSLIENEQFF. CDR3 nucleotides: TGCGCCAGCAGCTTGATTGAGAATGAGCAGTTCTTC. The chain is built from TRBV5-1 and TRBJ2-1, with no clear D. This CDR3 has 12 amino acids. The germline V and J ends were trimmed by 1 base and 7 bases, with 6 bases remaining between them. Germline V gene sequence: CDR1 SGHRS, CDR2 YFSETQ. The full variable domain, completed using reference TRBV5-1 and TRBJ2-1, is KAGVTQTPRYLIKTRGQQVTLSCSPISGHRSVSWYQQTPGQGLQFLFEYFSETQRNKGNFPGRFSGRQFSNSRSEMNVSTLELGDSALYLCASSLIENEQFFGPGTRLTVL.

With respect to this clonotype: With a much larger clone just one base away, this may be a read error. The rearrangement uses TRBV7-9 and TRBJ2-7; the D gene is possibly TRBD1 (5 bases). The CDR3 runs 13 residues. Germline CDR1 is SEHNR and CDR2 is FQNEAQ (reference sequence). CDR3 sequence: CASSPTDSYQQYF. The CDR3 DNA reads as TGTGCCAGCAGCCCGACAGACTCCTACCAGCAGTACTTC.

The chain carries TRBV5-4 and TRBJ1-1; no definite D call. The CDR3 is 14 residues long. The germline V and J ends were trimmed by 4 bases and 7 bases, with 17 bases remaining between them. Germline V gene data show CDR1 as SGHNT and CDR2 as YYREEE (reference sequence). CDR3: CASSQTLGKDEAFF. In nucleotides, the CDR3 is TGTGCCAGCAGCCAAACGTTGGGGAAGGATGAAGCTTTCTTT. Full variable domain (remainder filled in from reference TRBV5-4 and TRBJ1-1): ETGVTQSPTHLIKTRGQQVTLRCSSQSGHNTVSWYQQALGQGPQFIFQYYREEENGRGNFPPRFSGLQFPNYSSELNVNALELDDSALYLCASSQTLGKDEAFFGQGTRLTVV.

This clonotype was seen more than once but under ten times. This chain links TRBV6-2 or TRBV6-3 with TRBJ2-5, with TRBD2 matching 9 bases. CDR1 and CDR2 from the germline V gene are MNHEY and SVGEGT. CDR3 size: 18 residues. Trimming took 0 bases from V and 3 from J; bases not matched to a gene: 11. The CDR3 sequence: CASSYSRNSGSREETQYF. As DNA, the CDR3 is TGTGCCAGCAGTTACTCGAGAAATAGCGGGAGCAGAGAAGAGACCCAGTACTTC.

The chain joins TRBV3-1 to TRBJ2-7; the match to TRBD2 covers 13 bases. The CDR3 consists of 16 residues. J was trimmed by 0 bases and V by 5 bases; bases with no gene match: 4. The germline CDR1 and CDR2 sequences are LGHDT and YNNKEL (reference sequence). CDR3 protein: CASSDRTSGGSYEQYF. CDR3 in DNA: TGTGCCAGCAGCGATCGGACTAGCGGGGGCTCCTACGAGCAGTACTTC.

This clonotype was found many times. The rearrangement uses TRBV5-1 and TRBJ2-5, with D unclear. Deletions cut 1 base from V and 2 bases from J, with 6 bases between. Germline-derived CDR1 and CDR2 are SGHRS and YFSETQ. The CDR3 runs 13 residues. The CDR3 sequence is CASSLWSQETQYF. CDR3 coding DNA: TGCGCCAGCAGCTTGTGGTCTCAAGAGACCCAGTACTTC.

This clonotype was found many times. CDR3 DNA: TGTGCCAGCAGTTTCGGGGTTAATCAGCCCCAGCATTTT. Protein product: CASSFGVNQPQHF. The chain recombines TRBV12-3 or TRBV12-4 with TRBJ1-5; D is ambiguous. V lost 3 bases, J lost 4 bases, and 7 bases lay in between. The CDR3 is 13 amino acids.

The sample holds a few counts of this clonotype. The rearrangement uses TRBV5-5 and TRBJ1-2, with D unresolved. V was clipped by 0 bases and J by 4 bases, with 10 bases between them. Germline CDR1 SGHKS, CDR2 YYEKEE (reference sequence). This CDR3 has 14 residues. The CDR3 nucleotides are TGTGCCAGCAGCTTGGTGCCAAACCTCTATGGCTACACCTTC. Translation gives CASSLVPNLYGYTF.

This chain joins TRBV20-1 and TRBJ2-3; 7 bases align to TRBD2. After removal of 3 bases from V and 1 base from J, the junction contained 1 base not matched to a gene. Germline V lookup: CDR1 DFQATT, CDR2 SNEGSKA (reference sequence). The CDR3 loop spans 13 amino acids. In DNA form, the CDR3 reads TGCAGTGCTAGCCGGGGGGGCACAGATACGCAGTATTTT. Translated: CSASRGGTDTQYF.

This clonotype was seen repeatedly, ten times or more. This chain joins TRBV7-2 and TRBJ2-5; TRBD1 matches 7 bases. J was trimmed by 4 bases and V by 1 base; bases with no gene match: 6. The length of the CDR3 is 15 residues. CDR1 is SGHTA, CDR2 FQGNSA, per germline. The CDR3 loop reads CASSLGRGRGETQYF. The CDR3 DNA reads TGTGCCAGCAGCTTAGGAAGGGGGCGCGGAGAGACCCAGTACTTC.

This clonotype was counted only a few times. CDR3 nucleotides: TGCGCCAGCAGCTTGGAACAGGGCAATCAGCCCCAGCATTTT. As protein: CASSLEQGNQPQHF. The rearrangement links TRBV5-1 to TRBJ1-5; a weak D match, TRBD1 (5 bases). Trimming shortened V by 0 bases and J by 2 bases, and 6 bases separated the two germline ends. Germline V gene lookup returns CDR1 SGHRS and CDR2 YFSETQ. The CDR3 loop spans 14 amino acids.

This clonotype was seen only a few times. The CDR3 loop reads CSVTDRGNTEAFF. CDR3 coding DNA: TGCAGTGTCACGGACAGGGGGAACACTGAAGCTTTCTTT. The V call is TRBV20-1, the J call TRBJ1-1, with 9 bases identical to TRBD1. Trimming removed 7 bases from V and 1 base from J; junction bases left unmatched: 4. This CDR3 has 13 residues. CDR1 is DFQATT and CDR2 is SNEGSKA in the germline V gene (reference sequence).

This clonotype was found many times. This chain joins TRBV6-6 and TRBJ2-5; a weak D match, TRBD2 (5 bases). Trimming took 5 bases from V and 2 from J, leaving 9 bases between them. The CDR3 totals 13 residues. CDR1 is MNHNY and CDR2 is SVGAGI in the germline V gene (reference sequence). The CDR3 protein is CASSNEGQETQYF. The CDR3 DNA reads as TGTGCCAGCAGTAACGAGGGACAAGAGACCCAGTACTTC.

This clonotype was detected a few times. This rearrangement joins TRBV5-1 to TRBJ2-3; TRBD1 is a possible D gene (6 bases). The germline V gene has CDR1 SGHRS and CDR2 YFSETQ. Deletions cut 1 base from V and 6 bases from J, with 15 bases between. The CDR3 sequence is 15 residues long. Here the CDR3 reads CASSLIHSQGDTQYF. Written as DNA, the CDR3 is TGCGCCAGCAGCTTGATCCACTCTCAGGGGGATACGCAGTATTTT.

The V gene is TRBV5-1, the J gene TRBJ2-5; D unclear. The germline CDR1 and CDR2 sequences are SGHRS and YFSETQ. The germline V and J ends were trimmed by 7 bases and 1 base, with 11 bases remaining between them. CDR3 length: 13 residues. CDR3 DNA sequence: TGCGCCAGCCGATATAGTAGCCAAGAGACCCAGTACTTC. It codes for CASRYSSQETQYF.

The sample holds a few counts of this clonotype. This chain uses TRBV4-2 with TRBJ2-7; perhaps D is TRBD1 or TRBD2 (5 bases each). CDR1 and CDR2 from the germline V gene are LGHNA and YNFKEQ. This CDR3 has 15 amino acids. V lost 3 bases, J lost 4 bases, and 16 bases lay in between. CDR3: CASSHSGAIAYEQYF. CDR3 sequence (DNA): TGTGCCAGCAGCCATTCCGGGGCGATTGCGTACGAGCAGTACTTC.

The chain carries TRBV5-1 and TRBJ2-5; D remains unclear. The CDR3 covers 14 residues. Trimming pared 0 bases from V and 5 bases from J, leaving 11 bases between. The germline V gene has CDR1 SGHRS and CDR2 YFSETQ. In DNA, the CDR3 is TGCGCCAGCAGCTTGGCTACGTACGGGGAGACCCAGTACTTC. This sequence encodes CASSLATYGETQYF.

This clonotype was observed many times. This chain links TRBV7-9 with TRBJ1-4, with D perhaps matching TRBD1 (5 bases). CDR3 length: 16 residues. V lost 5 bases, J lost 5 bases, and 18 bases lay in between. Germline-derived CDR1 and CDR2 are SEHNR and FQNEAQ (reference sequence). CDR3 in DNA: TGTGCCAGCAGCAGAGCCGGACACCCAGGGAATGAAAAACTGTTTTTT. This codes for CASSRAGHPGNEKLFF. Using reference TRBV7-9 and TRBJ1-4 for the parts outside the CDR3, the full variable domain is DTGVSQNPRHKITKRGQNVTFRCDPISEHNRLYWYRQTLGQGPEFLTYFQNEAQLEKSRLLSDRFSAERPKGSFSTLEIQRTEQGDSAMYLCASSRAGHPGNEKLFFGSGTQLSVL.

The genes are TRBV12-3 or TRBV12-4 and TRBJ1-2, with TRBD1 identical over 8 bases. The CDR3 contains 17 residues. The V gene end was trimmed by 2 bases and the J gene end by 7 bases; junction bases not matched to a gene: 15. The CDR3 sequence is CASSLSGSRQGYSGYTF. The DNA of the CDR3 is TGTGCCAGCAGTTTATCGGGGAGCCGACAGGGGTATAGTGGCTACACCTTC.

The sample holds many counts of this clonotype. This chain uses TRBV11-3 with TRBJ2-3; either TRBD1 or TRBD2 may supply D (6 bases each). The V gene's germline CDR1 is SGHNT and CDR2 YENEEA. The length of the CDR3 is 17 residues. V lost 3 bases and J 2 bases, leaving 18 bases between the germline ends. Written as DNA, the CDR3 is TGTGCCAGCAGCTTTGGTGTTGGGGGGCCAAACACAGATACGCAGTATTTT. Translation: CASSFGVGGPNTDTQYF.

This clonotype was counted between two and nine times. The V and J genes are TRBV20-1 and TRBJ2-5; 14 bases are shared with TRBD2. The CDR3 consists of 15 residues. Per germline, CDR1 DFQATT and CDR2 SNEGSKA (reference sequence). V dropped 6 bases and J dropped 5; count of bases not matched to a gene: 8. CDR3 DNA: TGCAGTGCCACCGGGACTAGCGGGAGTAGCGAGACCCAGTACTTC. Residues: CSATGTSGSSETQYF.